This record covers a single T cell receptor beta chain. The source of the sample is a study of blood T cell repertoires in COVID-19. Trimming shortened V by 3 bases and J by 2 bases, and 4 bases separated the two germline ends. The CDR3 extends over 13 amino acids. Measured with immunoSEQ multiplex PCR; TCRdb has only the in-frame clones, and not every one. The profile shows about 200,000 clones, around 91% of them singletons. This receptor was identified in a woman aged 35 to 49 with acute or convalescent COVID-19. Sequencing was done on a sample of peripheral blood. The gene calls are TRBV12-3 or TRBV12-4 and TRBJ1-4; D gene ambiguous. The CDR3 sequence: CASSLYTNEKLFF. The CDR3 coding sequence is TGTGCCAGCAGTTTGTATACTAATGAAAAACTGTTTTTT.